Listed below are T cell receptor beta chains from one sample, sequenced in a study of CD8+ T cells in alopecia areata. Profiling relied on immunoSEQ multiplex PCR, and the TCRdb table lists in-frame clones only, not all of them. The sample has around 30,000 clones, 65% to 80% seen once. Material: NKG2D-low CD8+ T cells sorted from blood. The receptors stem from a human donor with alopecia areata. CDR3s include the opening cysteine and the closing phenylalanine or tryptophan. D genes are given only for firm matches. Clone size appears in some rows only: once, few, many, or a class for an expanded clone.

V gene: TRBV7-9; clone size: -; J gene: TRBJ2-1; D gene: -; CDR3 protein: CASSSPSSYEQFF; CDR3 DNA: TGTGCCAGCAGCTCCCCGTCTAGCTATGAGCAGTTCTTC
V gene: TRBV4-3; clone size: -; J gene: TRBJ2-3; D gene: -; CDR3 protein: CASSQVQRSTDTQYF; CDR3 DNA: TGCGCCAGCAGCCAAGTTCAACGGAGCACAGATACGCAGTATTTT
V gene: TRBV25-1; clone size: -; J gene: TRBJ2-3; D gene: TRBD2; CDR3 protein: CASSDPPGTSGITDTQYF; CDR3 DNA: TGTGCCAGCAGTGACCCCCCCGGGACTAGCGGGATCACAGATACGCAGTATTTT
V gene: TRBV9; clone size: -; J gene: TRBJ2-2; D gene: -; CDR3 protein: CASSVENTGELFF; CDR3 DNA: TGTGCCAGCAGCGTAGAAAACACCGGGGAGCTGTTTTTT
V gene: TRBV27; clone size: -; J gene: TRBJ1-1; D gene: TRBD1; CDR3 protein: CASSSMITGVNTEAFF; CDR3 DNA: TGTGCCAGCAGTTCAATGATAACAGGGGTGAACACTGAAGCTTTCTTT
V gene: TRBV7-9; clone size: -; J gene: TRBJ2-3; D gene: -; CDR3 protein: CASTWRSDTQYF; CDR3 DNA: TGTGCCAGCACCTGGAGATCAGATACGCAGTATTTT
V gene: TRBV29-1; clone size: -; J gene: TRBJ2-3; D gene: TRBD2; CDR3 protein: CSVDGLAGDADTQYF; CDR3 DNA: TGCAGCGTTGACGGACTAGCGGGAGATGCAGATACGCAGTATTTT
V gene: TRBV15; clone size: -; J gene: TRBJ2-7; D gene: -; CDR3 protein: CATSRERARYEQYF; CDR3 DNA: TGTGCCACCAGCAGAGAGAGGGCCCGATACGAGCAGTACTTC
V gene: TRBV14; clone size: -; J gene: TRBJ2-4; D gene: -; CDR3 protein: CASSQEARSFQYF; CDR3 DNA: TGTGCCAGCAGCCAAGAAGCCCGCTCGTTTCAGTACTTC
V gene: TRBV4-1; clone size: -; J gene: TRBJ2-7; D gene: -; CDR3 protein: CASSQVSSSYEQYF; CDR3 DNA: TGCGCCAGCAGCCAAGTCTCCAGCTCCTACGAGCAGTACTTC
V gene: TRBV2; clone size: -; J gene: TRBJ2-1; D gene: -; CDR3 protein: CASSGRDFQFF; CDR3 DNA: TGTGCCAGCAGCGGCCGGGATTTTCAGTTCTTC
V gene: TRBV6-4; clone size: -; J gene: TRBJ2-6; D gene: -; CDR3 protein: CASSDSELSGANVLTF; CDR3 DNA: TGTGCCAGCAGTGACTCCGAGCTCTCTGGGGCCAACGTCCTGACTTTC
V gene: TRBV5-4; clone size: once; J gene: TRBJ2-1; D gene: TRBD1; CDR3 protein: CASSLDLGTGNRNEQFF; CDR3 DNA: TGTGCCAGCAGCTTGGATTTAGGGACAGGGAACCGCAATGAGCAGTTCTTC
V gene: TRBV13; clone size: -; J gene: TRBJ2-2; D gene: -; CDR3 protein: CASSSSGLGLLFF; CDR3 DNA: TGTGCCAGCAGCTCGTCAGGGTTGGGGCTGCTGTTTTTT
V gene: TRBV27; clone size: -; J gene: TRBJ2-3; D gene: -; CDR3 protein: CASSLRGSTDTQYF; CDR3 DNA: TGTGCCAGCAGTTTAAGAGGGAGCACAGATACGCAGTATTTT
V gene: TRBV7-9; clone size: -; J gene: TRBJ2-1; D gene: -; CDR3 protein: CASSLALGSSYNEQFF; CDR3 DNA: TGTGCCAGCAGCCTGGCCCTGGGTAGCTCCTACAATGAGCAGTTCTTC
V gene: TRBV7-9; clone size: -; J gene: TRBJ2-7; D gene: -; CDR3 protein: CASSQWPTYEQYF; CDR3 DNA: TGTGCCAGCAGCCAATGGCCCACCTACGAGCAGTACTTC
V gene: TRBV11-2; clone size: -; J gene: TRBJ2-1; D gene: -; CDR3 protein: CASSLDQGAYNEQFF; CDR3 DNA: TGTGCCAGCAGCTTAGACCAGGGCGCCTACAATGAGCAGTTCTTC
V gene: TRBV2; clone size: -; J gene: TRBJ1-3; D gene: -; CDR3 protein: CAVTGFSGNTIYF; CDR3 DNA: TGTGCCGTCACAGGGTTCTCTGGAAACACCATATATTTT
V gene: TRBV28; clone size: -; J gene: TRBJ2-3; D gene: -; CDR3 protein: CASSRARERSDTQYF; CDR3 DNA: TGTGCCAGCAGCCGAGCCCGGGAGCGGTCAGATACGCAGTATTTT
V gene: TRBV5-5; clone size: medium-sized; J gene: TRBJ1-4; D gene: -; CDR3 protein: CASSLGFREKLFF; CDR3 DNA: TGTGCCAGCAGCTTGGGATTTCGGGAAAAACTGTTTTTT
V gene: TRBV6-4; clone size: -; J gene: TRBJ2-1; D gene: TRBD2; CDR3 protein: CASSDSTSGNNEQFF; CDR3 DNA: TGTGCCAGCAGTGACTCGACTAGCGGGAACAATGAGCAGTTCTTC
V gene: TRBV5-1; clone size: -; J gene: TRBJ2-1; D gene: -; CDR3 protein: CASSEPQLIGEQFF; CDR3 DNA: TGCGCCAGCAGCGAACCACAGTTAATTGGTGAGCAGTTCTTC
V gene: TRBV7-9; clone size: -; J gene: TRBJ2-7; D gene: -; CDR3 protein: CASSLEGFGEGGSEQYF; CDR3 DNA: -
V gene: TRBV15; clone size: once; J gene: TRBJ2-6; D gene: TRBD1; CDR3 protein: CATSGTGSSGANVLTF; CDR3 DNA: TGTGCCACCAGCGGGACAGGTTCATCTGGGGCCAACGTCCTGACTTTC
V gene: TRBV6-4; clone size: medium-sized; J gene: TRBJ2-1; D gene: -; CDR3 protein: CASSGTAYNEQFF; CDR3 DNA: TGTGCCAGCAGTGGGACAGCCTACAATGAGCAGTTCTTC
V gene: TRBV15; clone size: few; J gene: TRBJ2-7; D gene: -; CDR3 protein: CATSRDRQEQYF; CDR3 DNA: TGTGCCACCAGCAGAGATCGACAGGAGCAGTACTTC
V gene: TRBV5-1; clone size: -; J gene: TRBJ2-4; D gene: -; CDR3 protein: CASSGSTGLYAKNIQYF; CDR3 DNA: TGCGCCAGCAGCGGATCGACAGGCCTCTACGCCAAAAACATTCAGTACTTC
V gene: TRBV28; clone size: -; J gene: TRBJ2-3; D gene: TRBD1; CDR3 protein: CASSLSVTRQGVFTDTQYF; CDR3 DNA: TGTGCCAGCAGTTTAAGTGTTACGAGGCAGGGGGTTTTCACAGATACGCAGTATTTT
V gene: TRBV25-1; clone size: -; J gene: TRBJ2-7; D gene: TRBD1; CDR3 protein: CASSPGTGESDEQYF; CDR3 DNA: TGTGCCAGCAGTCCGGGGACAGGGGAAAGTGACGAGCAGTACTTC
V gene: TRBV2; clone size: -; J gene: TRBJ2-5; D gene: -; CDR3 protein: CASRGGTQETQYF; CDR3 DNA: TGTGCCAGCAGGGGGGGCACTCAAGAGACCCAGTACTTC
V gene: TRBV29-1; clone size: -; J gene: TRBJ1-2; D gene: TRBD1; CDR3 protein: CSTWDSSNYGYTF; CDR3 DNA: TGCAGCACTTGGGACAGCAGTAACTATGGCTACACCTTC
V gene: TRBV29-1; clone size: -; J gene: TRBJ1-1; D gene: -; CDR3 protein: CSVLGDGTEAFF; CDR3 DNA: TGCAGCGTTTTAGGCGATGGGACTGAAGCTTTCTTT
V gene: TRBV9; clone size: -; J gene: TRBJ2-3; D gene: -; CDR3 protein: CASSARGGFQTDTQYF; CDR3 DNA: TGTGCCAGCAGCGCGCGCGGAGGTTTCCAGACAGATACGCAGTATTTT
V gene: TRBV27; clone size: -; J gene: TRBJ2-2; D gene: TRBD2; CDR3 protein: CASSLAGTNTGELFF; CDR3 DNA: TGTGCCAGCAGTCTAGCGGGAACGAACACCGGGGAGCTGTTTTTT
V gene: TRBV4-1; clone size: -; J gene: TRBJ2-1; D gene: -; CDR3 protein: CASSLRGNEQFF; CDR3 DNA: TGCGCCAGCAGCCTAAGGGGCAATGAGCAGTTCTTC
V gene: TRBV5-1; clone size: -; J gene: TRBJ2-1; D gene: -; CDR3 protein: CASSFNRYNEQFF; CDR3 DNA: TGCGCCAGCAGCTTCAACCGTTACAATGAGCAGTTCTTC
V gene: TRBV30; clone size: once; J gene: TRBJ2-3; D gene: -; CDR3 protein: CAWSVGTTSTDTQYF; CDR3 DNA: TGTGCCTGGAGTGTGGGGACAACTAGCACAGATACGCAGTATTTT
V gene: TRBV7-8; clone size: once; J gene: TRBJ2-5; D gene: TRBD2; CDR3 protein: CASSVPIAGGPVETQYF; CDR3 DNA: TGTGCCAGCAGCGTACCAATAGCGGGAGGGCCCGTAGAGACCCAGTACTTC
V gene: TRBV6-5; clone size: -; J gene: TRBJ2-2; D gene: TRBD1; CDR3 protein: CASTRQGENTGELFF; CDR3 DNA: TGTGCCAGCACCCGACAGGGAGAGAACACCGGGGAGCTGTTTTTT
V gene: TRBV27; clone size: -; J gene: TRBJ2-1; D gene: TRBD2; CDR3 protein: CASQSTSGSFNEQFF; CDR3 DNA: TGTGCCAGCCAATCGACTAGCGGGAGCTTTAATGAGCAGTTCTTC
V gene: TRBV4-2; clone size: -; J gene: TRBJ2-3; D gene: TRBD2; CDR3 protein: CASSQGLAGGPVDTQYF; CDR3 DNA: TGTGCCAGCAGCCAAGGCCTAGCGGGGGGACCCGTGGATACGCAGTATTTT
V gene: TRBV7-9; clone size: -; J gene: TRBJ1-6; D gene: -; CDR3 protein: CASSLVGLVVEGNSPLHF; CDR3 DNA: TGTGCCAGCAGCTTAGTGGGCCTGGTGGTGGAGGGGAATTCACCCCTCCACTTT
V gene: TRBV28; clone size: -; J gene: TRBJ2-1; D gene: -; CDR3 protein: CASSDSHTNEQFF; CDR3 DNA: TGTGCCAGCTCCGACTCCCATACCAATGAGCAGTTCTTC